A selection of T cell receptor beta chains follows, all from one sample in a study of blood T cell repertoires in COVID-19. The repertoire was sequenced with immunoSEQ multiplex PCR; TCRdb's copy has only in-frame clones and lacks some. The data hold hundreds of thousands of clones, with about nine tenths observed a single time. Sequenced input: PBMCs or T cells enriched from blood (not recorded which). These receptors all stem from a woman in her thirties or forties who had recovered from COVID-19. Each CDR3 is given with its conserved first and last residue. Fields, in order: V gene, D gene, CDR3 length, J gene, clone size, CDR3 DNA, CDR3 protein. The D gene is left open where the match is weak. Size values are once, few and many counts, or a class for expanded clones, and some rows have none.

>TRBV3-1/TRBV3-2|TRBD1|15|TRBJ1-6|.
TGTGCCAGCAGCCAAGTCAGACAGGGCTGGGCACCCCTCCACTTT
CASSQVRQGWAPLHF
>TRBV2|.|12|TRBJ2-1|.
TGTGCCAGCAGTGAGTCCTCGTATGAGCAGTTCTTC
CASSESSYEQFF
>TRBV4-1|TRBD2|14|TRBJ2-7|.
TGCGCCAGCAGTCCCACTAGCGGGGACTACGAGCAGTACTTC
CASSPTSGDYEQYF
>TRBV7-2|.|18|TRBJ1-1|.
TGTGCCAGCAGCCCTCCGCGGTGGGGAGGGTCATCTAGCACTGAAGCTTTCTTT
CASSPPRWGGSSSTEAFF
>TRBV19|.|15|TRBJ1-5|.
TGTGCCAGTAGTATAGAAGGGGATGGCAATCAGCCCCAGCATTTT
CASSIEGDGNQPQHF
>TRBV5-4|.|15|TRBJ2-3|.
TGTGCCAGCAGCCCCGCACAGGGTGTTACAGATACGCAGTATTTT
CASSPAQGVTDTQYF
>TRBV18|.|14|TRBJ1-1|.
TGTGCCAGCTCACCAAACAGCCTGAACACTGAAGCTTTCTTT
CASSPNSLNTEAFF
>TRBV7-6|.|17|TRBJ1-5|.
TGTGCCAGCAGCCCGATGGGGGGAACCTATAGCAATCAGCCCCAGCATTTT
CASSPMGGTYSNQPQHF
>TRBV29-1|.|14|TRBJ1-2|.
TGCAGCGTTGATTTGCAGGGTTGGGACTATGGCTACACCTTC
CSVDLQGWDYGYTF
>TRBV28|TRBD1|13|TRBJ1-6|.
TGTGCTTCTGGACAGGGTACCAATTCACCCCTCCACTTT
CASGQGTNSPLHF
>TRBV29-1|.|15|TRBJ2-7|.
TGCAGCGTGAGACAGGGATTCGGGAGCTCCTACGAGCAGTACTTC
CSVRQGFGSSYEQYF
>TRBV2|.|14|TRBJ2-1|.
TGTGCCAGCAGCGCCGGGATCGGGCCCGATGAGCAGTTCTTC
CASSAGIGPDEQFF
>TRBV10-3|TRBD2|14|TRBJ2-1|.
TGTGCCATCGGGGTAGCGGGGCGGGGAGGTGAGCAGTTCTTC
CAIGVAGRGGEQFF
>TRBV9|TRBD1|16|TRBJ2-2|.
TGTGCCAGCAGCGTTCGCACAACAGGGGGCACCGGGGAGCTGTTTTTT
CASSVRTTGGTGELFF
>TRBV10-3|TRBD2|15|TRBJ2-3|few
TGTGCCATCAGTGTTAGCGGGGGGGCGGGAGATACGCAGTATTTT
CAISVSGGAGDTQYF
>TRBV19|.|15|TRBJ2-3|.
TGTGCCAGTAGGGGCCTCCTTACAGGAACAGATACGCAGTATTTT
CASRGLLTGTDTQYF
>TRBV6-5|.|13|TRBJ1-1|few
TGTGCCAGCAGGCCCCCCGGGGGGGGCGAAGCTTTCTTT
CASRPPGGGEAFF
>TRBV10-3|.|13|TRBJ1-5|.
TGTGCCATCAGCACAGGGATGTATCAGCCCCAGCATTTT
CAISTGMYQPQHF
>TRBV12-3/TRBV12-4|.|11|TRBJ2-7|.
TGTGCCAGCAGCCATGCCTACGAGCAGTACTTC
CASSHAYEQYF
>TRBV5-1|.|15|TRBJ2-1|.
TGCGCCAGCAGCTTGGACGGGAGCGGGTACAATGAGCAGTTCTTC
CASSLDGSGYNEQFF
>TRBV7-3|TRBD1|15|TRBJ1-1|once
TGTGCCAGCAGCCCCTCGGGACAGCTGAACACTGAAGCTTTCTTT
CASSPSGQLNTEAFF
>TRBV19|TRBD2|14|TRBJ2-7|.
TGTGCCAGTAGGCCACTAGCGGTTTCCTACGAGCAGTACTTC
CASRPLAVSYEQYF
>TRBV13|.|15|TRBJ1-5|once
TGTGCCAGCAGCTTAGGCCAGGGAAACAATCAGCCCCAGCATTTT
CASSLGQGNNQPQHF
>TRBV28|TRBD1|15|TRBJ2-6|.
TGTGCCAGCAGTCGCAGGGGGACTGGGGCCAACGTCCTGACTTTC
CASSRRGTGANVLTF
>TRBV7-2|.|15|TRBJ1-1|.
TGTGCCAGCAGCTTGTTGACAGCTGGGAACACTGAAGCTTTCTTT
CASSLLTAGNTEAFF
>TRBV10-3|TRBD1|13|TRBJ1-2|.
TGTGCCATCAGGGGACAGGGCATAGATGGCTACACCTTC
CAIRGQGIDGYTF
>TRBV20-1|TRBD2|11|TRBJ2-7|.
TGCAGTCCTAACCCTAGCGGGAGTCTGAACTTC
CSPNPSGSLNF
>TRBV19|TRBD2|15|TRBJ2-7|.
TGTGCCAGTAGTACCCTAGCGGGAGCCTCCTACGAGCAGTACTTC
CASSTLAGASYEQYF
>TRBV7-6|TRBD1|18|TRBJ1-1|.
TGTGCCAGCAGCTCTCCGTATCGGGGTAATGGGGGGACAGGCGAAGCTTTCTTT
CASSSPYRGNGGTGEAFF
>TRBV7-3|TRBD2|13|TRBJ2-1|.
TGTGCCAGCAGCTTAGCGGGAGGGAGTGAGCAGTTCTTC
CASSLAGGSEQFF
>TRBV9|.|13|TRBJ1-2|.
TGTGCCAGCAGCCCGGTAGTTCCTGGTGGCTACACCTTC
CASSPVVPGGYTF
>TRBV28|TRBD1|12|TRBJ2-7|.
TGTGCCAGCAATTTAGGGGGCCGCGAGCAGTACTTC
CASNLGGREQYF
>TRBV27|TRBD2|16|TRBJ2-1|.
TGTGCCAGCAGTTCCCCCCAAAGCGGGGGTTACAATGAGCAGTTCTTC
CASSSPQSGGYNEQFF
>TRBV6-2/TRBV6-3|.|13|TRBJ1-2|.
TGTGCCAGCAGTTACTTACAGAACTATGGCTACACCTTC
CASSYLQNYGYTF
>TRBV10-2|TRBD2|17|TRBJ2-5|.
TGCGCCAGCAGTGAGTCGTCGGGGCGGGGGGGCCTGGAGACCCAGTACTTC
CASSESSGRGGLETQYF
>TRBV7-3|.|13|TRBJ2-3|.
TGTGCCAGCGGGACTGTAGAAGCAGATACGCAGTATTTT
CASGTVEADTQYF
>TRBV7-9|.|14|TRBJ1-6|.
TGTGCCAGCAGCTTAGATTCAGGCAATTCACCCCTCCACTTT
CASSLDSGNSPLHF
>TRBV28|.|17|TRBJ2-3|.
TGTGCCAGCAGTTTAGATACTAGCCTAGGGAGCACAGATACGCAGTATTTT
CASSLDTSLGSTDTQYF
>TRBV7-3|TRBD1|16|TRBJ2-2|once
TGTGCCAGCAGCTTAGCAGGGGGAACGAACACCGGGGAGCTGTTTTTT
CASSLAGGTNTGELFF